A single T cell receptor beta chain is shown here with its context. The antigen is not known. Using immunoSEQ multiplex PCR, the repertoire was profiled, and TCRdb retains in-frame clones only, with some absent. The sample consists of about 1.5 million clones, approximately 97% of them appearing once. This sample is part of a study of shared clonotypes between healthy human individuals. Study information: CD4 naive and CD4 memory each took three plates per donor, while CD8 naive took two and CD8 memory one. Study results and caveats: Unshared clonotypes carried lower generation probabilities than those common to all four donors. In several donors, 4.5% to 5.5% of naive CD4 clonotypes appeared in common.

All donors were Caucasian adults living in Nashville, Tennessee. CDR1 is SEHNR and CDR2 is FQNEAQ in the germline V gene (reference sequence). The CDR3 is 15 amino acids. Trimming took 5 bases from V and 3 from J; bases not matched to a gene: 7. The sequence derives from a man in his thirties or forties in good health. The gene calls are TRBV7-9 and TRBJ1-2; TRBD1 agrees at 9 bases. Specimen: naive CD4+ T cells sorted from blood. The subset: CD45RA+ positively selected. The CDR3 nucleotides are TGTGCCAGCAGCCTCTGGACAGGGGACGACTATGGCTACACCTTC. Its translation is CASSLWTGDDYGYTF. Looking up the rest from reference TRBV7-9 and TRBJ1-2 gives the full variable domain: DTGVSQNPRHKITKRGQNVTFRCDPISEHNRLYWYRQTLGQGPEFLTYFQNEAQLEKSRLLSDRFSAERPKGSFSTLEIQRTEQGDSAMYLCASSLWTGDDYGYTFGSGTRLTVV.